The source of this T cell receptor beta chain is a study of T cell changes during pregnancy in multiple sclerosis. Using immunoSEQ multiplex PCR, the repertoire was profiled, and TCRdb retains in-frame clones only, with some absent. The table shows some 47,000 clones, with 88% occurring only once. CDR3 length equals 13 residues. J lost 4 bases, V lost 2 bases, and 3 bases had no gene match. CDR1 and CDR2 from the germline V gene are SGHRS and YFSETQ. V usage is TRBV5-1 and J usage is TRBJ2-7; TRBD1 matches at 7 bases. This specimen consisted of CD8+ T cells from peripheral blood mononuclear cells, obtained after pregnancy. The sequence was obtained from a female donor in good health, enrolled as a control in a pregnancy study. CDR3 region: CASSFDRVYEQYF. CDR3 bases: TGCGCCAGCAGCTTTGACAGGGTTTACGAGCAGTACTTC.